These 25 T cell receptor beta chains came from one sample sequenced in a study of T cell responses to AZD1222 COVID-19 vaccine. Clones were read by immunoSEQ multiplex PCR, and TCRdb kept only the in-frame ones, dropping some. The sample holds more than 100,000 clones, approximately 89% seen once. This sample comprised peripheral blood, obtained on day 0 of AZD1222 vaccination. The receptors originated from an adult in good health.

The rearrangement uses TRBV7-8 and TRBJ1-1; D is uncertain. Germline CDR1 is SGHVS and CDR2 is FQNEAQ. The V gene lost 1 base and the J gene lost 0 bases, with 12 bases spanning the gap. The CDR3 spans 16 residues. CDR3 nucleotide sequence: TGTGCCAGCAGCTTAGGAAGTTTCACGATGAACACTGAAGCTTTCTTT. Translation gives CASSLGSFTMNTEAFF.

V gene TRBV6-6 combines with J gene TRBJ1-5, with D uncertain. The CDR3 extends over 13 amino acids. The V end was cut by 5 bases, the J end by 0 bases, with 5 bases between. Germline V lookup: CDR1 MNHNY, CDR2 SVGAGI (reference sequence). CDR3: CASSLNSNQPQHF. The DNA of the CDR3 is TGTGCCAGCAGTCTTAATAGCAATCAGCCCCAGCATTTT.

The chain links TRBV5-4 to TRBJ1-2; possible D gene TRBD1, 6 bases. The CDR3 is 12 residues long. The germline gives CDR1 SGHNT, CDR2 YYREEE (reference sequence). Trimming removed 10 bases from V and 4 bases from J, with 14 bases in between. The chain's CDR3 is CAYTRDTYGYTF. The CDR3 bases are TGTGCCTATACCCGGGACACCTATGGCTACACCTTC.

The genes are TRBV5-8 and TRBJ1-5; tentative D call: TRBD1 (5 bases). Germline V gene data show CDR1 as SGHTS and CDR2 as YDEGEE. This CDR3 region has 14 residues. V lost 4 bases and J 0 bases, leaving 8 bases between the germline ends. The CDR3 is CASSLGGSNQPQHF. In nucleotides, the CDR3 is TGTGCCAGCAGCCTGGGGGGTAGCAATCAGCCCCAGCATTTT.

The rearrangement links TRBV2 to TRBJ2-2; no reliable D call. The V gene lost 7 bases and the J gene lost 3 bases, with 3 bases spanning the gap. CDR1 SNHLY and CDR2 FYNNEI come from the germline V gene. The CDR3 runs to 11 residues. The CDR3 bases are TGTGCCAGCACTTACACCGGGGAGCTGTTTTTT. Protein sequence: CASTYTGELFF.

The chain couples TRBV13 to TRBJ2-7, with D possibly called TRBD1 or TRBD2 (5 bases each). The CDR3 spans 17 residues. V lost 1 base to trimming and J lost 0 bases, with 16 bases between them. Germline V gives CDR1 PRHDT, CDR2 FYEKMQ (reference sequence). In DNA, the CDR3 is TGTGCCAGCAGCTTAGATCGACGGGGCGATAGCTCCTACGAGCAGTACTTC. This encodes CASSLDRRGDSSYEQYF.

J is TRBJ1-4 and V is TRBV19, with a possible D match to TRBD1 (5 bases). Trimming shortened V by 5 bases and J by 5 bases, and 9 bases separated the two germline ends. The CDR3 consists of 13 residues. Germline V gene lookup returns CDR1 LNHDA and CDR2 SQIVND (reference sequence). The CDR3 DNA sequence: TGTGCCAGTAGTCTGGGACGGAATGAAAAACTGTTTTTT. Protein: CASSLGRNEKLFF.

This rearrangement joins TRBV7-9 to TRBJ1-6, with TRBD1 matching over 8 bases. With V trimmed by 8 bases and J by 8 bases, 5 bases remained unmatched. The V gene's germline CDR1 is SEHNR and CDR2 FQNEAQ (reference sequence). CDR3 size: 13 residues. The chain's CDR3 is CASGTTGDSPLHF. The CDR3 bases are TGTGCCAGCGGGACGACAGGGGATTCACCCCTCCACTTT.

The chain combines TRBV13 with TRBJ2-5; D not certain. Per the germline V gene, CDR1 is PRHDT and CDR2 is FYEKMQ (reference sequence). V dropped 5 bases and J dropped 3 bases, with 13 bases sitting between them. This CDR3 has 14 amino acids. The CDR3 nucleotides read TGTGCCAGCAGCCCCCGCCAAGGTAAAGAGACCCAGTACTTC. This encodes CASSPRQGKETQYF.

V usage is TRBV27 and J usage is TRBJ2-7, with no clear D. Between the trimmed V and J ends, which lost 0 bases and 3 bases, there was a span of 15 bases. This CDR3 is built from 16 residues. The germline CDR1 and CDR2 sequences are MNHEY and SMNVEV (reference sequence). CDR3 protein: CASSLSSGFSLYEQYF. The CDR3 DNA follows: TGTGCCAGCAGTTTATCGTCTGGGTTTTCACTCTACGAGCAGTACTTC.

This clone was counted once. CDR3 nucleotides: TGTGCCATCTCGGGACACCTCTCCTACGAGCAGTACTTC. It encodes CAISGHLSYEQYF. The chain joins TRBV2 to TRBJ2-7, with D possibly being TRBD1 (6 bases). Germline V gene data show CDR1 as SNHLY and CDR2 as FYNNEI. The CDR3 covers 13 residues. V was cut by 10 bases and J by 0 bases, with 13 bases left in between.

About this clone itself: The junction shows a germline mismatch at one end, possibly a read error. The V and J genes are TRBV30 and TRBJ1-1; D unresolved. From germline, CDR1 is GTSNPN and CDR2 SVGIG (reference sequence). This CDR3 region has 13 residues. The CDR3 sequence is CARRKNFAAEAFF. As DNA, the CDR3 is TGTGCCCGGAGGAAAAATTTCGCCGCTGAAGCTTTCTTT.

The CDR3 is CASSYSDGTGQTPLHF. Here the CDR3 DNA reads TGTGCCAGCAGTTACTCGGACGGGACAGGACAGACACCCCTCCACTTT. This sequence joins TRBV6-5 and TRBJ1-6; TRBD1 agrees at 8 bases. The CDR3 runs 16 residues. Germline lookup yields CDR1 MNHEY and CDR2 SVGAGI. The trim removed 0 bases at V and 11 bases at J, leaving 9 bases unmatched.

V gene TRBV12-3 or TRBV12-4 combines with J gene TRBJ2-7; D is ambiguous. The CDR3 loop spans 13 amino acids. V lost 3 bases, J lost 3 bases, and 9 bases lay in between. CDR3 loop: CASSFGPVYEQYF. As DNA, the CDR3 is TGTGCCAGCAGTTTTGGACCAGTCTACGAGCAGTACTTC.

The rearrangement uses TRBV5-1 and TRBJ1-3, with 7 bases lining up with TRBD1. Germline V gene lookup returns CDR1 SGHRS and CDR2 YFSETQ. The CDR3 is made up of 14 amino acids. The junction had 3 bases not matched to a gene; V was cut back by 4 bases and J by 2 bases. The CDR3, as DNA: TGCGCCAGCAGCCCCGGGACAGCTGGAAACACCATATATTTT. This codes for CASSPGTAGNTIYF.

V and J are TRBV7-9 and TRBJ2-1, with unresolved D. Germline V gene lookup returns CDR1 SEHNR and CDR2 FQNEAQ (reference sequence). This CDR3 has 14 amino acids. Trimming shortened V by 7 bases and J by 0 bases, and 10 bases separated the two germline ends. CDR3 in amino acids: CASTVGSSYNEQFF. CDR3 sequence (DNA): TGTGCCAGCACCGTGGGCAGCTCCTACAATGAGCAGTTCTTC.

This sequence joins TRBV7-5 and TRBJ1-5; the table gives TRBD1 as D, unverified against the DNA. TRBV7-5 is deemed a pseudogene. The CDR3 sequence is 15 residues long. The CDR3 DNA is TGTGTCAGAAACAATCGGACAGGGGGCCGTCAGCCCCAGCATTTT. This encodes CVRNNRTGGRQPQHF.

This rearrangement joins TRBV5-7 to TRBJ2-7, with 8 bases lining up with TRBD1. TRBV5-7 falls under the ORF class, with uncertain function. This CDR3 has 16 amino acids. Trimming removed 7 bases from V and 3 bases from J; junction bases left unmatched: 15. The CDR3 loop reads CASRPSPGTGLYEQYF. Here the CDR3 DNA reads TGTGCCAGCCGCCCATCACCCGGGACAGGACTCTACGAGCAGTACTTC.

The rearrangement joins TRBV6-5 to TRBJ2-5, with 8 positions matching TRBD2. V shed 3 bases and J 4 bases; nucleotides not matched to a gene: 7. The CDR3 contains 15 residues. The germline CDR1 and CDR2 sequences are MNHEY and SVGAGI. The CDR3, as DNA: TGTGCCAGCAGTTATTCTAGCGGGCAGGGAGAGACCCAGTACTTC. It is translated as CASSYSSGQGETQYF.

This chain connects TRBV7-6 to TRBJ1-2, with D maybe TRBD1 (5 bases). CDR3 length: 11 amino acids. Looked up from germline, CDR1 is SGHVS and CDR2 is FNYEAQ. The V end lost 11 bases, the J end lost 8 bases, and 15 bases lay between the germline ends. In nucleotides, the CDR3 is TGTGCCCTGTGGACACTTCGAGGCTACACCTTC. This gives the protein CALWTLRGYTF. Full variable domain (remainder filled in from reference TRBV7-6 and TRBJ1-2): GAGVSQSPRYKVTKRGQDVALRCDPISGHVSLYWYRQALGQGPEFLTYFNYEAQQDKSGLPNDRFSAERPEGSISTLTIQRTEQRDSAMYRCALWTLRGYTFGSGTRLTVV.

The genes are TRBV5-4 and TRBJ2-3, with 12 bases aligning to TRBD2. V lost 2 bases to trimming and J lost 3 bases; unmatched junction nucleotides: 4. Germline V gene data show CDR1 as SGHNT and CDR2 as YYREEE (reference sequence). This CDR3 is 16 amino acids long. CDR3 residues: CASSFLAGGRTDTQYF. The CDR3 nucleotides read TGTGCCAGCAGCTTCCTAGCGGGGGGGCGTACAGATACGCAGTATTTT.

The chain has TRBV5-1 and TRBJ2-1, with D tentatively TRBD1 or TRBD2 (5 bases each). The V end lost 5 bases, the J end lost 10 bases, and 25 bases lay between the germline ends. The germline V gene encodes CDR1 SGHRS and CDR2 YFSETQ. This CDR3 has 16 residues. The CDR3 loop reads CASRLGGAGGWEEQFF. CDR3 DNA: TGCGCCAGCAGGCTTGGTGGGGCCGGTGGGTGGGAGGAGCAGTTCTTC.

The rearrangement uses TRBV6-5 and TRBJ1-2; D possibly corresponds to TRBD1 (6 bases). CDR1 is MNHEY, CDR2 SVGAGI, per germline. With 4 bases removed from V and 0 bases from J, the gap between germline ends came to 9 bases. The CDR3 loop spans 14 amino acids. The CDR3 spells CASSLGQPNYGYTF. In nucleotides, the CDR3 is TGTGCCAGCAGTTTAGGACAGCCTAACTATGGCTACACCTTC.

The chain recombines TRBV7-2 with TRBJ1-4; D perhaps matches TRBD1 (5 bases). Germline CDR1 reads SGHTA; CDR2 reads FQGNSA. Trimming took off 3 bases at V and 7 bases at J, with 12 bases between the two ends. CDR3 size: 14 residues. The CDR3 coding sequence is TGTGCCAGCAGCTTTGTGGGGAGGGGTGAAAAACTGTTTTTT. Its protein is CASSFVGRGEKLFF. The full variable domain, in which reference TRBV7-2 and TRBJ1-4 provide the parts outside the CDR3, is GAGVSQSPSNKVTEKGKDVELRCDPISGHTALYWYRQSLGQGLEFLIYFQGNSAPDKSGLPSDRFSAERTGGSVSTLTIQRTQQEDSAVYLCASSFVGRGEKLFFGSGTQLSVL.

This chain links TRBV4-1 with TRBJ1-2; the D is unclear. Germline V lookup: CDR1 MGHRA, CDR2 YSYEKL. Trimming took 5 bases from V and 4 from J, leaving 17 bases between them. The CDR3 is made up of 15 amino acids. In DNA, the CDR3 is TGCGCCAGCAGCAGTAATGACCAGGAGCCCTATGGCTACACCTTC. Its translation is CASSSNDQEPYGYTF.